This entry lists 25 T cell receptor beta chains sequenced from one sample in a study of regulatory and conventional T cells in RAG deficiency. Genomic DNA came from blood conventional CD4+ T cells gated CD25-low CD127-high. TCRdb's copy holds only in-frame clones and misses some; the assay was immunoSEQ multiplex PCR. Among 25,000 to 30,000 clones, roughly 96% were seen once, and the ten largest hold approximately 0.15%. The same data also contributed to another study, on regulatory T cells. From that second work: Amplification used 52 TRBV primers and 13 TRBJ primers.

Source material: CD25- CD4+ T cells sorted from blood. These receptor sequences come from a human donor in good health.

Concerning this clone: Other DNA sequences of this sample code for an identical CDR3. The chain combines TRBV7-3 with TRBJ1-6, with D hard to call. Trimming pared 5 bases from V and 0 bases from J, leaving 17 bases between. This CDR3 comprises 18 residues. Germline V lookup: CDR1 SGHTA, CDR2 FQGTGA. The DNA of the CDR3 is TGTGCCAGCAGCCTTTATCCCCGAGAGAGCTCCTATAATTCACCCCTCCACTTT. It specifies CASSLYPRESSYNSPLHF.

The chain joins TRBV5-1 to TRBJ1-5; maybe TRBD1 (5 bases). The length of the CDR3 is 14 residues. The V gene's germline CDR1 is SGHRS and CDR2 YFSETQ. V was shortened by 0 bases and J by 7 bases, with 11 bases between the two germline ends. CDR3 coding DNA: TGCGCCAGCAGCTTGGGGCCAGGGAACCAGCCCCAGCATTTT. Translating it yields CASSLGPGNQPQHF. Drawing the rest from reference TRBV5-1 and TRBJ1-5, the complete variable domain is KAGVTQTPRYLIKTRGQQVTLSCSPISGHRSVSWYQQTPGQGLQFLFEYFSETQRNKGNFPGRFSGRQFSNSRSEMNVSTLELGDSALYLCASSLGPGNQPQHFGDGTRLSIL.

The rearrangement links TRBV28 to TRBJ2-2; D unclear. This CDR3 spans 14 amino acids. Germline values: CDR1 MDHEN, CDR2 SYDVKM. Trimming pared 5 bases from V and 5 bases from J, leaving 12 bases between. CDR3 nucleotides: TGTGCCAGCAGTCTAATACAGCCTACCGGGGAGCTGTTTTTT. Translation: CASSLIQPTGELFF.

This sequence joins TRBV7-3 and TRBJ2-5; 9 bases match TRBD1. Germline V lookup: CDR1 SGHTA, CDR2 FQGTGA. V shed 4 bases, J shed 4 bases, and the junction held 4 bases outside the gene matches. This CDR3 has 14 amino acids. CDR3 bases: TGTGCCAGCAGCTGGGACAGGGCGGCAGAGACCCAGTACTTC. Protein sequence: CASSWDRAAETQYF.

V is TRBV7-2 and J is TRBJ1-2; no firm D call. The V gene lost 2 bases and the J gene lost 0 bases, with 13 bases spanning the gap. Germline assignment: CDR1 SGHTA and CDR2 FQGNSA. This CDR3 spans 16 amino acids. Here the CDR3 reads CASSLRALQTNYGYTF. CDR3 sequence (DNA): TGTGCCAGCAGCTTACGCGCCCTACAGACTAACTATGGCTACACCTTC.

The chain employs TRBV19 and TRBJ2-1; 11 bases are a match to TRBD2. Losses at the gene ends were 5 bases for V and 2 bases for J; bases not matched to a gene: 5. The CDR3 loop spans 16 amino acids. CDR1 is LNHDA, CDR2 SQIVND, per germline (reference sequence). DNA for the CDR3: TGTGCCAGTAGTCCCATTAGCGGGGGGGCCTACAATGAGCAGTTCTTC. It is translated as CASSPISGGAYNEQFF.

This chain connects TRBV7-6 to TRBJ2-7; 8 bases line up with TRBD2. Trimming at V came to 8 bases and at J to 4 bases, leaving 7 bases not matched to a gene. Germline loops: CDR1 SGHVS, CDR2 FNYEAQ. CDR3 size: 13 residues. CDR3 in DNA: TGTGCCAGCGCGCGGGGGGAGGGGTACGAGCAGTACTTC. Translation: CASARGEGYEQYF. Supplemented by reference TRBV7-6 and TRBJ2-7, the full variable domain reads GAGVSQSPRYKVTKRGQDVALRCDPISGHVSLYWYRQALGQGPEFLTYFNYEAQQDKSGLPNDRFSAERPEGSISTLTIQRTEQRDSAMYRCASARGEGYEQYFGPGTRLTVT.

J is TRBJ1-5 and V is TRBV5-5; D perhaps matches TRBD1 (5 bases). In germline, CDR1 is SGHKS, CDR2 YYEKEE (reference sequence). This CDR3 is built from 14 residues. Trimming cost V 0 bases and J 4 bases, with 8 bases left between them. The CDR3 region has the DNA TGTGCCAGCAGCTTGGGACAGCGTAATCAGCCCCAGCATTTT. This sequence encodes CASSLGQRNQPQHF.

The V gene is TRBV7-2, the J gene TRBJ2-7; 9 positions match TRBD1. The CDR3 is made up of 16 amino acids. The V gene's germline CDR1 is SGHTA and CDR2 FQGNSA. Trimming at V came to 5 bases and at J to 4 bases, leaving 12 bases not matched to a gene. This CDR3 is CASSRPPGTGRYEQYF. The CDR3 region has the DNA TGTGCCAGCAGCCGACCGCCCGGGACAGGGAGGTACGAGCAGTACTTC.

V gene TRBV4-2 combines with J gene TRBJ1-4; no reliable D call. CDR1 is LGHNA and CDR2 is YNFKEQ in the germline V gene. V was pared by 4 bases and J by 0 bases, with 12 bases between. This CDR3 region has 16 residues. The CDR3 protein is CASSPRDISTNEKLFF. CDR3 coding DNA: TGTGCCAGCAGCCCTCGCGACATCTCAACTAATGAAAAACTGTTTTTT.

The chain joins TRBV2 to TRBJ1-6; D unresolved. The CDR3 totals 12 residues. Germline V gene sequence: CDR1 SNHLY, CDR2 FYNNEI. Trimming removed 6 bases at V and 7 bases at J, with 7 bases between. As DNA, the CDR3 is TGTGCCAGCAGCAGTCCCAATTCACCCCTCCACTTT. This codes for CASSSPNSPLHF.

The chain couples TRBV27 to TRBJ1-2; 9 nucleotides align to TRBD1. Germline V gene lookup returns CDR1 MNHEY and CDR2 SMNVEV (reference sequence). The CDR3 is made up of 17 amino acids. Trimming removed 4 bases from V and 4 bases from J; junction bases left unmatched: 13. CDR3 nucleotides: TGTGCCAGCAGTTCGACCTTACGGGACAGGGCGAGCTATGGCTACACCTTC. Its protein is CASSSTLRDRASYGYTF.

This chain connects TRBV4-1 to TRBJ1-1; 8 nucleotides match TRBD1. The CDR3 runs 16 residues. Trimming cost V 3 bases and J 1 base; bases outside gene matches: 7. In germline, CDR1 is MGHRA, CDR2 YSYEKL. The CDR3 is CASSHRGLRQNTEAFF. Written as DNA, the CDR3 is TGCGCCAGCAGCCACAGGGGGCTTCGACAGAACACTGAAGCTTTCTTT.

The chain carries TRBV4-1 and TRBJ2-5; D call uncertain. Germline V gene data show CDR1 as MGHRA and CDR2 as YSYEKL. V lost 1 base to trimming and J lost 5 bases, with 11 bases between them. This CDR3 contains 14 residues. This chain's CDR3 is CASSQGLVRETQYF. The CDR3 DNA sequence: TGCGCCAGCAGCCAAGGGTTAGTCAGGGAGACCCAGTACTTC.

This chain joins TRBV6-1 and TRBJ2-7, with TRBD1 identical over 11 bases. This CDR3 comprises 15 residues. V dropped 6 bases and J dropped 3; count of bases not matched to a gene: 7. Germline V gene sequence: CDR1 MNHNS, CDR2 SASEGT. CDR3 region: CASRSGGTGGYEQYF. In DNA, the CDR3 is TGTGCCAGCAGGTCGGGGGGGACAGGGGGCTACGAGCAGTACTTC.

CDR3 residues: CASSVAAAGGLAQPQHF. As DNA, the CDR3 is TGTGCCAGCAGCGTAGCCGCTGCAGGGGGGCTTGCGCAGCCCCAGCATTTT. V gene TRBV9 combines with J gene TRBJ1-5; 7 bases match TRBD1. V was pared by 0 bases and J by 7 bases, with 13 bases of the junction left unmatched. The CDR3 sequence is 17 residues long. Per germline, CDR1 SGDLS and CDR2 YYNGEE.

This chain joins TRBV9 and TRBJ2-7; D is possibly TRBD2 (7 bases). The CDR3 extends over 15 amino acids. The ends were cut back, 2 bases at V and 7 bases at J, with 19 bases in the middle. Germline V gene data show CDR1 as SGDLS and CDR2 as YYNGEE. CDR3 sequence: CASSVRGGAVEEQYF. For the CDR3, the DNA is TGTGCCAGCAGCGTTCGAGGGGGGGCGGTTGAAGAGCAGTACTTC.

The CDR3 DNA reads as TGTGCCAGCAGCTTAACGGCAGGGAACATAGAGACCCAGTACTTC. Protein sequence: CASSLTAGNIETQYF. The chain employs TRBV7-3 and TRBJ2-5; TRBD1 is a possible D gene (5 bases). Germline V gives CDR1 SGHTA, CDR2 FQGTGA. Trimming cost V 0 bases and J 4 bases, with 12 bases left between them. This CDR3 is 15 amino acids long.

This clone appeared a single time. The CDR3 reads CASSANRVPTDTQYF. CDR3 bases: TGTGCCAGCAGCGCCAACCGGGTCCCCACAGATACGCAGTATTTT. The rearrangement uses TRBV6-1 and TRBJ2-3; no clear D gene. The V and J ends lost 6 bases and 2 bases respectively, with 15 bases between them. CDR1 and CDR2 from the germline V gene are MNHNS and SASEGT. The CDR3 extends over 15 amino acids.

The chain has TRBV2 and TRBJ1-6; no clear D gene. Germline CDR1 and CDR2: SNHLY and FYNNEI. V shed 4 bases and J shed 7 bases, with 11 bases lying between them. This CDR3 is 14 amino acids long. The CDR3 nucleotides are TGTGCCAGCAGTGTTGTGGCCCTGAATTCACCCCTCCACTTT. The encoded protein is CASSVVALNSPLHF. The whole variable domain, remainder taken from reference TRBV2 and TRBJ1-6, is EPEVTQTPSHQVTQMGQEVILRCVPISNHLYFYWYRQILGQKVEFLVSFYNNEISEKSEIFDDQFSVERPDGSNFTLKIRSTKLEDSAMYFCASSVVALNSPLHFGNGTRLTVT.

The chain recombines TRBV9 with TRBJ2-3; TRBD2 matches at 9 bases. Germline CDR1 reads SGDLS; CDR2 reads YYNGEE. V trimming: 1 base; J trimming: 4 bases; junction bases outside the gene matches: 10. The CDR3 consists of 17 residues. The CDR3 is CASSVRQAGGLPDTQYF. The DNA of the CDR3 is TGTGCCAGCAGCGTAAGGCAAGCGGGGGGCCTCCCAGATACGCAGTATTTT.

The chain recombines TRBV7-2 with TRBJ2-1; TRBD2 agrees at 7 bases. V dropped 4 bases and J dropped 6; count of bases not matched to a gene: 9. Germline lookup yields CDR1 SGHTA and CDR2 FQGNSA. The length of the CDR3 is 15 residues. Here the CDR3 DNA reads TGTGCCAGCAGCTCCAGCGTGGGACTACCCAATGAGCAGTTCTTC. Amino acid sequence: CASSSSVGLPNEQFF. Full variable domain (outside the CDR3, taken from reference TRBV7-2 and TRBJ2-1): GAGVSQSPSNKVTEKGKDVELRCDPISGHTALYWYRQSLGQGLEFLIYFQGNSAPDKSGLPSDRFSAERTGGSVSTLTIQRTQQEDSAVYLCASSSSVGLPNEQFFGPGTRLTVL.

CDR3 nucleotide sequence: TGTGCCAGTAGTATGGGACAGCTGAACACCGGGGAGCTGTTTTTT. It specifies CASSMGQLNTGELFF. The rearrangement links TRBV19 to TRBJ2-2; the match to TRBD1 covers 7 bases. V shed 3 bases and J 1 base; nucleotides not matched to a gene: 2. Looked up from germline, CDR1 is LNHDA and CDR2 is SQIVND (reference sequence). There are 15 residues in the CDR3. The variable domain in full, with the rest retrieved from reference TRBV19 and TRBJ2-2, is DGGITQSPKYLFRKEGQNVTLSCEQNLNHDAMYWYRQDPGQGLRLIYYSQIVNDFQKGDIAEGYSVSREKKESFPLTVTSAQKNPTAFYLCASSMGQLNTGELFFGEGSRLTVL.

The chain joins TRBV28 to TRBJ2-5, with D maybe TRBD1 (6 bases). The CDR3 totals 14 residues. The V gene's germline CDR1 is MDHEN and CDR2 SYDVKM. Trimming stripped 6 bases from V and 5 bases from J, with 16 bases between. The CDR3 nucleotides read TGTGCCAGCAGGGACAGTTTATCGCACGAGACCCAGTACTTC. Its protein product is CASRDSLSHETQYF.

In the case of this clone: A read error may account for a junction end that differs from germline. This sample includes further DNA sequences coding for the same CDR3. The chain employs TRBV18 and TRBJ1-6; TRBD1 matches at 7 bases. The CDR3 contains 17 residues. Germline-derived CDR1 and CDR2 are KGHSH and LQKENI. The CDR3 loop reads CASSLAGTVTLNSPLHF. In DNA, the CDR3 is TGTGCCAGCTCACTTGCCGGGACAGTCACACTTAATTCCCCCCTCCACTTT.